Presented here are 21 T cell receptor beta chains from one specimen sequenced in a study of blood T cell repertoires in COVID-19. Assay: immunoSEQ multiplex PCR; the TCRdb copy retains only in-frame clones and omits some. The sample holds 80,000 to 100,000 clones; approximately 80% are singletons and the top ten take about a tenth. Sequencing was carried out using peripheral blood. The receptor source for this set is an older man with active or convalescent COVID-19.

This rearrangement joins TRBV7-2 to TRBJ2-7; D call uncertain. The CDR3 consists of 13 residues. Germline V gene data show CDR1 as SGHTA and CDR2 as FQGNSA. Trimming pared 1 base from V and 4 bases from J, leaving 8 bases between. CDR3 in amino acids: CASSLVSPYEQYF. CDR3 in DNA: TGTGCCAGCAGCTTAGTATCTCCTTACGAGCAGTACTTC.

The J gene is TRBJ1-2, the V gene TRBV10-2, with 10 bases fitting TRBD1. J gave up 14 bases and V 3 bases, and 6 bases lay outside the gene matches. Germline CDR1 is WSHSY and CDR2 is SAAADI. The CDR3 covers 12 residues. The CDR3: CASSDRGQGETF. DNA for the CDR3: TGCGCCAGCAGTGACCGTGGACAGGGGGAGACCTTC.

J is TRBJ1-2 and V is TRBV7-2, with 7 nucleotides matching TRBD1. J was trimmed by 6 bases and V by 5 bases; bases with no gene match: 12. Germline V gene lookup returns CDR1 SGHTA and CDR2 FQGNSA. The length of the CDR3 is 15 residues. CDR3 amino acids: CASSPSRDRAHGYTF. The CDR3 DNA sequence: TGTGCCAGCAGCCCCTCCAGAGACAGGGCGCATGGCTACACCTTC. Drawing the rest from reference TRBV7-2 and TRBJ1-2, the complete variable domain is GAGVSQSPSNKVTEKGKDVELRCDPISGHTALYWYRQSLGQGLEFLIYFQGNSAPDKSGLPSDRFSAERTGGSVSTLTIQRTQQEDSAVYLCASSPSRDRAHGYTFGSGTRLTVV.

Comment on this clone: Its ends do not fully match the called genes, so a read error is possible. The chain has TRBV7-9 and TRBJ1-2, with 8 positions matching TRBD1. This CDR3 is 14 amino acids long. Germline V CDR1 and CDR2: SEHNR, FQNEAQ (reference sequence). The CDR3 DNA reads as TGTGCTAGCACCCCAGGGGGCGCAGGAGGTGGCTACACCTTC. The encoded protein is CASTPGGAGGGYTF.

The chain couples TRBV5-4 to TRBJ1-1; 7 positions match TRBD1. The CDR3 runs 14 residues. Losses at the gene ends were 4 bases for V and 4 bases for J; bases not matched to a gene: 7. Germline-derived CDR1 and CDR2 are SGHNT and YYREEE (reference sequence). The DNA of the CDR3 is TGTGCCAGCAGCCCTATTCACAGGGGCACTGAAGCTTTCTTT. It codes for CASSPIHRGTEAFF.

As concerns this clone: The junction shows a germline mismatch at one end, possibly a read error. The genes are TRBV18 and TRBJ1-3; D is uncertain. The CDR3 has 16 residues. Germline assignment: CDR1 KGHSH and CDR2 LQKENI. The DNA for the CDR3 is TGTGCCAGCTCCCCACCCCGGGTATTCGACGGAAACACCATATATTTT. Encoded protein: CASSPPRVFDGNTIYF.

The gene calls are TRBV11-3 and TRBJ1-1; D unclear. The V and J ends lost 1 base and 3 bases respectively, with 9 bases between them. The CDR3 has 14 amino acids. Per germline, CDR1 SGHNT and CDR2 YENEEA. The CDR3 DNA reads TGTGCCAGCAGCTTAGTATCAGTTTACACTGAAGCTTTCTTT. It encodes CASSLVSVYTEAFF.

The chain uses TRBV11-2 and TRBJ1-2, with D unresolved. CDR1 SGHAT and CDR2 FQNNGV come from the germline V gene. Trimming removed 5 bases from V and 7 bases from J, with 17 bases in between. The CDR3 is 14 amino acids. The CDR3 loop reads CASSLIRHPGGYTF. As DNA, the CDR3 is TGTGCCAGCAGCCTCATCCGCCACCCGGGTGGCTACACCTTC.

V and J are TRBV7-9 and TRBJ1-3; the match to TRBD1 covers 9 bases. Germline V gene sequence: CDR1 SEHNR, CDR2 FQNEAQ (reference sequence). The length of the CDR3 is 17 residues. The V gene end was trimmed by 2 bases and the J gene end by 5 bases; junction bases not matched to a gene: 10. The CDR3 sequence is CASSLSGTGYLRNTIYF. CDR3 DNA: TGTGCCAGCAGCTTATCCGGGACAGGGTATCTGCGAAACACCATATATTTT.

This chain links TRBV6-1 with TRBJ2-4, with a weak D call TRBD2 (7 bases). V lost 2 bases to trimming and J lost 4 bases, with 12 bases between them. Germline V gene sequence: CDR1 MNHNS, CDR2 SASEGT. The CDR3 loop spans 15 amino acids. The CDR3 region is CASSEWGGGKNIQYF. DNA of the CDR3: TGTGCCAGCAGTGAATGGGGAGGGGGAAAAAACATTCAGTACTTC.

This chain connects TRBV19 to TRBJ2-3; D unclear. The germline CDR1 and CDR2 sequences are LNHDA and SQIVND (reference sequence). Trimming left V 1 base short and J 9 bases short, with 14 bases between. The CDR3 contains 14 residues. CDR3 bases: TGTGCCAGTAGTATAGGAGTCCGCCCCCCGACGCAGTATTTT. This encodes CASSIGVRPPTQYF.

The chain combines TRBV25-1 with TRBJ1-5; no definite D call. Germline V lookup: CDR1 MGHDK, CDR2 SYGVNS. Trimming removed 6 bases at V and 0 bases at J, with 12 bases between. This CDR3 spans 15 amino acids. CDR3 amino acids: CASRNRVYSNQPQHF. The CDR3 DNA sequence: TGTGCCAGCAGGAACAGAGTTTATAGCAATCAGCCCCAGCATTTT.

V and J are TRBV14 and TRBJ1-3; 11 nucleotides line up with TRBD1. V shed 1 base and J 8 bases; nucleotides not matched to a gene: 4. From germline, CDR1 is SGHDN and CDR2 FVKESK. The CDR3 contains 15 residues. CDR3 protein: CASSQAGTGGYTIYF. CDR3 bases: TGTGCCAGCAGCCAAGCCGGGACAGGGGGTTACACCATATATTTT. Full variable domain (rest looked up from reference TRBV14 and TRBJ1-3): EAGVTQFPSHSVIEKGQTVTLRCDPISGHDNLYWYRRVMGKEIKFLLHFVKESKQDESGMPNNRFLAERTGGTYSTLKVQPAELEDSGVYFCASSQAGTGGYTIYFGEGSWLTVV.

The J gene is TRBJ2-1, the V gene TRBV11-2, with D possibly TRBD2 on 7 matching bases. This CDR3 has 15 amino acids. Trimming cost V 0 bases and J 5 bases, with 11 bases left between them. Germline V CDR1 and CDR2: SGHAT, FQNNGV. The CDR3 nucleotides are TGTGCCAGCAGCTTAGAGGGGGGGCGAAACAATGAGCAGTTCTTC. Translation: CASSLEGGRNNEQFF.

The rearrangement uses TRBV6-1 and TRBJ2-5, with 8 bases fitting TRBD1. The length of the CDR3 is 14 residues. With 3 bases clipped from V and 6 bases from J, the junction kept 6 bases outside the gene matches. CDR1 and CDR2 from the germline V gene are MNHNS and SASEGT. Here the CDR3 DNA reads TGTGCCAGCAGTGATAACAGGGGGGAAAAGACCCAGTACTTC. As protein: CASSDNRGEKTQYF.

V gene TRBV7-3 combines with J gene TRBJ1-1, with 9 bases identical to TRBD1. The trim removed 4 bases at V and 11 bases at J, leaving 8 bases unmatched. Germline V gene lookup returns CDR1 SGHTA and CDR2 FQGTGA. The CDR3 runs 13 residues. CDR3 bases: TGTGCCAGCAGCTCACAGGGGGCGAGAGTTGCTTTCTTT. Its protein is CASSSQGARVAFF.

This clone was seen more than once but under ten times. This sequence joins TRBV7-3 and TRBJ1-1; D is unclear. The CDR3 covers 13 residues. V lost 3 bases and J lost 7, with 12 bases in between. Germline CDR1 SGHTA, CDR2 FQGTGA. CDR3 region: CASSLERGDEAFF. The CDR3 nucleotides read TGTGCCAGCAGCTTGGAACGCGGGGATGAAGCTTTCTTT.

The rearrangement links TRBV5-1 to TRBJ2-1, with a possible D match to TRBD1 (6 bases). The CDR3 runs to 15 residues. V was pared by 0 bases and J by 4 bases, with 11 bases between. The V gene's germline CDR1 is SGHRS and CDR2 YFSETQ. The DNA for the CDR3 is TGCGCCAGCAGCTTGGTCCAGGGGCCTTACAATGAGCAGTTCTTC. Its translation: CASSLVQGPYNEQFF.

V and J are TRBV19 and TRBJ1-1; D is uncertain. Trimming stripped 3 bases from V and 1 base from J, with 9 bases between. Germline CDR1 LNHDA, CDR2 SQIVND (reference sequence). This CDR3 spans 14 amino acids. The CDR3 DNA follows: TGTGCCAGTAGTATTAAGGGAGGGAACACTGAAGCTTTCTTT. It specifies CASSIKGGNTEAFF.

The chain carries TRBV6-4 and TRBJ2-3, with TRBD1 identical over 8 bases. After removal of 1 base from V and 0 bases from J, the junction contained 9 bases not matched to a gene. CDR1 and CDR2 (germline): MRHNA, SNTAGT. The length of the CDR3 is 18 residues. CDR3 amino acids: CASSDLTGDFTSTDTQYF. The CDR3 coding sequence is TGTGCCAGCAGTGACTTGACAGGGGACTTCACTAGCACAGATACGCAGTATTTT.

This clone has just a few counts. The chain is built from TRBV14 and TRBJ1-1; 8 bases fit TRBD1. The CDR3 runs 14 residues. V was clipped by 7 bases and J by 7 bases; unmatched bases: 11. The germline CDR1 and CDR2 sequences are SGHDN and FVKESK. This CDR3 reads CASNHDRGQLEAFF. In nucleotides, the CDR3 is TGTGCCAGCAACCACGACAGGGGACAACTTGAAGCTTTCTTT. Based on the CDR3 plus reference TRBV14 and TRBJ1-1, the full variable domain is EAGVTQFPSHSVIEKGQTVTLRCDPISGHDNLYWYRRVMGKEIKFLLHFVKESKQDESGMPNNRFLAERTGGTYSTLKVQPAELEDSGVYFCASNHDRGQLEAFFGQGTRLTVV.